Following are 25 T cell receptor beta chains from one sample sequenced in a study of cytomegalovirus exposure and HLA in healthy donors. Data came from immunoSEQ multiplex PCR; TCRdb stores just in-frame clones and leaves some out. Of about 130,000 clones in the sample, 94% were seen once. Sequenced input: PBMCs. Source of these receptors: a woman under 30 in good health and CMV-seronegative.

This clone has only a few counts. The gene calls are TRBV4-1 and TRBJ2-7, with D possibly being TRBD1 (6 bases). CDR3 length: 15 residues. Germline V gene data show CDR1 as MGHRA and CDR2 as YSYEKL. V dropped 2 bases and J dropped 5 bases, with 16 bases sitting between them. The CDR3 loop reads CASSQMDSPGDEQYF. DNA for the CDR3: TGCGCCAGCAGCCAAATGGACAGTCCCGGGGACGAGCAGTACTTC.

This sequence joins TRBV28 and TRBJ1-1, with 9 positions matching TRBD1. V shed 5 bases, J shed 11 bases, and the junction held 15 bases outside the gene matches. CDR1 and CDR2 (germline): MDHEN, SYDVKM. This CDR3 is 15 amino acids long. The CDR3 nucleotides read TGTGCCAGCAGTAGAGACAGGGGGAAACTACTAAACGCTTTCTTT. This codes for CASSRDRGKLLNAFF.

The CDR3 DNA sequence: TGTGCCTGGAGTGTACGGGGCGGGGGGGCCCACAATGAGCAGTTCTTC. It codes for CAWSVRGGGAHNEQFF. The V gene is TRBV30, the J gene TRBJ2-1; TRBD2 matches at 9 bases. This CDR3 is built from 16 residues. With 0 bases clipped from V and 5 bases from J, the junction kept 8 bases outside the gene matches. Germline V CDR1 and CDR2: GTSNPN, SVGIG (reference sequence).

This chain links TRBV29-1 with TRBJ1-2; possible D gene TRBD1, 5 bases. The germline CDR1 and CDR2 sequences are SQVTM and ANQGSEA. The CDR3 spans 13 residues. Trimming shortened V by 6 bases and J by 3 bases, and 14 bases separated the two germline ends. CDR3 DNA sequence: TGCAGCGTGGTCAGGGCTCGAGACTATGGCTACACCTTC. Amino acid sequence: CSVVRARDYGYTF.

For the CDR3, the DNA is TGCGCCAGCAGCTTGATTTACCTCACGACCGGGGATACGCAGTATTTT. This translates into CASSLIYLTTGDTQYF. The chain carries TRBV5-1 and TRBJ2-3; D not certain. Trimming pared 1 base from V and 6 bases from J, leaving 18 bases between. The CDR3 consists of 16 residues. Germline CDR1 is SGHRS and CDR2 is YFSETQ.

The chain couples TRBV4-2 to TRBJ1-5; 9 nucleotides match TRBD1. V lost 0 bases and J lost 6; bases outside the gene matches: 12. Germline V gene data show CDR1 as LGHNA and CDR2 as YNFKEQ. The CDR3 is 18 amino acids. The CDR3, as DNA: TGTGCCAGCAGCCAAGATCTCCCAACCGGGACAGGGTCTCAGCCCCAGCATTTT. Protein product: CASSQDLPTGTGSQPQHF.

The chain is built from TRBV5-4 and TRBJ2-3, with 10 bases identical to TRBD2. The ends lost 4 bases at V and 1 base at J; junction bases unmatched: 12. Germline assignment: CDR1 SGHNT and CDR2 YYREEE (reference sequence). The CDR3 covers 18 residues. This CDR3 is CASSPPPSGGRGTDTQYF. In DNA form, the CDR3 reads TGTGCCAGCAGCCCCCCCCCTAGCGGGGGCAGGGGCACAGATACGCAGTATTTT.

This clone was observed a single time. The CDR3 DNA follows: TGTGCCAGCAGCTCCTTAGGAGGCAGCACAGATACGCAGTATTTT. Translation: CASSSLGGSTDTQYF. The chain combines TRBV7-3 with TRBJ2-3, with a possible D match to TRBD2 (5 bases). Trimming cost V 4 bases and J 0 bases, with 11 bases left between them. The CDR3 has 15 residues. Germline V gene data show CDR1 as SGHTA and CDR2 as FQGTGA.

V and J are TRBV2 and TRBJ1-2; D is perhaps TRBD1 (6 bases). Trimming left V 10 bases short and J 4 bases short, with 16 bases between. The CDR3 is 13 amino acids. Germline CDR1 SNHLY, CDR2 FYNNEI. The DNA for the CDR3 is TGTGCCACCGACCACAGGGACATCTATGGCTACACCTTC. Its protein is CATDHRDIYGYTF.

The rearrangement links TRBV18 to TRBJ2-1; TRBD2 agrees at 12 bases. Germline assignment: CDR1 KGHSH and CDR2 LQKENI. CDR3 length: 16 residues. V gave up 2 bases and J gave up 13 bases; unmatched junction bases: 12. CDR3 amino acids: CASSPNRDTSGRNQFF. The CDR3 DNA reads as TGTGCCAGCTCACCAAACCGGGACACTAGCGGGAGGAACCAGTTCTTC.

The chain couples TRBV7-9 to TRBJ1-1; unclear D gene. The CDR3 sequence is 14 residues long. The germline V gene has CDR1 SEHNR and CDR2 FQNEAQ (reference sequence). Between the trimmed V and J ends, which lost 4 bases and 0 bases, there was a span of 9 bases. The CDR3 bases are TGTGCCAGCAGCTCGAACAGAATGAACACTGAAGCTTTCTTT. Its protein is CASSSNRMNTEAFF.

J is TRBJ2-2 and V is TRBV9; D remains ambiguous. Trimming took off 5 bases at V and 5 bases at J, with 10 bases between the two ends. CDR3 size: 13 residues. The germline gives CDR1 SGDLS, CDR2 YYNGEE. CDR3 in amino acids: CASRGQRTGELFF. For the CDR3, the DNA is TGTGCCAGCAGGGGCCAACGGACCGGGGAGCTGTTTTTT.

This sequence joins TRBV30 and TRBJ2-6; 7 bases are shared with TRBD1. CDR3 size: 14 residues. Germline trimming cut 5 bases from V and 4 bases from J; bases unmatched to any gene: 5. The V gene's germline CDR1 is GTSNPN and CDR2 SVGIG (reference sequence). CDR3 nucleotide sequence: TGTGCCTGGGAGACAGGGTCCGGGGCCAACGTCCTGACTTTC. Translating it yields CAWETGSGANVLTF.

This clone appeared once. This chain's CDR3 is CASSSTSGTGSEQFF. The CDR3 DNA sequence: TGCGCCAGCAGCTCTACTAGCGGGACAGGGAGTGAGCAGTTCTTC. The chain carries TRBV5-1 and TRBJ2-1; maybe TRBD2 (10 bases). V dropped 3 bases and J dropped 9 bases, with 19 bases sitting between them. In germline, CDR1 is SGHRS, CDR2 YFSETQ. This CDR3 spans 15 amino acids.

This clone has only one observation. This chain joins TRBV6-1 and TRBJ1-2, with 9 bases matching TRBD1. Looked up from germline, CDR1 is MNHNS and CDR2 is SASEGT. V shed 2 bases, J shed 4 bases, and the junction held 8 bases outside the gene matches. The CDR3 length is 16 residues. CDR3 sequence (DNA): TGTGCCAGCAGTGAACCCGGGACAGGGAATCTCTATGGCTACACCTTC. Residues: CASSEPGTGNLYGYTF.

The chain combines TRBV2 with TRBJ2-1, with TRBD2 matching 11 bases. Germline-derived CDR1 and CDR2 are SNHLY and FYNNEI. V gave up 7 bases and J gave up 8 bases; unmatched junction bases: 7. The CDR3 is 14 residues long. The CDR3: CASNIAGGLDEQFF. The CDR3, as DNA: TGTGCCAGCAACATAGCGGGAGGGCTCGATGAGCAGTTCTTC.

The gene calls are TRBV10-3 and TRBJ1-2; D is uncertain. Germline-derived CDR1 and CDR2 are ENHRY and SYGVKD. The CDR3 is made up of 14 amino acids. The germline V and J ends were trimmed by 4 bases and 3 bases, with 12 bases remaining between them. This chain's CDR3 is CAISGRVDDYGYTF. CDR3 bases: TGTGCCATCAGTGGCCGGGTTGACGACTATGGCTACACCTTC.

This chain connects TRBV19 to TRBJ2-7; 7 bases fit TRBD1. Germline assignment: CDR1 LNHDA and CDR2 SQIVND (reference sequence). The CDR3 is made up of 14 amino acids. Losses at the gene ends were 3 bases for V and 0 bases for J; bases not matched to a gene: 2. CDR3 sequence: CASSIWDSSYEQYF. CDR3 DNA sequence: TGTGCCAGTAGTATTTGGGACAGCTCCTACGAGCAGTACTTC.

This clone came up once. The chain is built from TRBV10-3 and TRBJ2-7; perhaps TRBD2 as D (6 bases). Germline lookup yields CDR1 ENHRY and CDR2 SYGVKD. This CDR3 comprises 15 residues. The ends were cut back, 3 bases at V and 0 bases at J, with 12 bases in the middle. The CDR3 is CAISDWETSSYEQYF. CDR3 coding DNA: TGTGCCATCAGTGATTGGGAGACTAGCTCCTACGAGCAGTACTTC.

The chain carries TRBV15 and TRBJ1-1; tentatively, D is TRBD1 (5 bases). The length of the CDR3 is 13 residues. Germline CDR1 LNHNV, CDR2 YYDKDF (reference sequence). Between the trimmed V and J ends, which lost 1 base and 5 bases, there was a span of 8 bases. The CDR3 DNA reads TGTGCCACCAGCAGAGCGGGGGGAACTGAAGCTTTCTTT. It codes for CATSRAGGTEAFF.

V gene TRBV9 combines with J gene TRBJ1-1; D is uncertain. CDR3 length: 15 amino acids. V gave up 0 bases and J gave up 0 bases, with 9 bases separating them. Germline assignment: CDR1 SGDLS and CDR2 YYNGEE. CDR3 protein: CASSVEPVMNTEAFF. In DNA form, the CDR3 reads TGTGCCAGCAGCGTAGAACCGGTGATGAACACTGAAGCTTTCTTT.

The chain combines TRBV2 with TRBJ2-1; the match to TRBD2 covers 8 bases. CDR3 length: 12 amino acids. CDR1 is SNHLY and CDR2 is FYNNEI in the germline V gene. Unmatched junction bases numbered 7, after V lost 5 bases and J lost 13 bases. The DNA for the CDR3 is TGTGCCAGCAGTCTGACTAGCGCCAATCAGTTCTTC. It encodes CASSLTSANQFF.

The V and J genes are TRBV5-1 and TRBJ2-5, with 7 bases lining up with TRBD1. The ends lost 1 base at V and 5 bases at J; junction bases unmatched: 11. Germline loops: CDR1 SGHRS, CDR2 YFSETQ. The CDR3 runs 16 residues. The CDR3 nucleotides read TGCGCCAGCAGCTTGTCGGGACAGCAGAGATTGGAGACCCAGTACTTC. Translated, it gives CASSLSGQQRLETQYF. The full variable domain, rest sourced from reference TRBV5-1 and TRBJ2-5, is KAGVTQTPRYLIKTRGQQVTLSCSPISGHRSVSWYQQTPGQGLQFLFEYFSETQRNKGNFPGRFSGRQFSNSRSEMNVSTLELGDSALYLCASSLSGQQRLETQYFGPGTRLLVL.

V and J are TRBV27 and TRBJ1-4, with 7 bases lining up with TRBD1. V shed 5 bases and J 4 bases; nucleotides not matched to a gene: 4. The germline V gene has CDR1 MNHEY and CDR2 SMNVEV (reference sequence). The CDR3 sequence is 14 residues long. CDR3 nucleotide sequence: TGTGCCAGCAGTCGACAGGGATTTAATGAAAAACTGTTTTTT. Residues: CASSRQGFNEKLFF.

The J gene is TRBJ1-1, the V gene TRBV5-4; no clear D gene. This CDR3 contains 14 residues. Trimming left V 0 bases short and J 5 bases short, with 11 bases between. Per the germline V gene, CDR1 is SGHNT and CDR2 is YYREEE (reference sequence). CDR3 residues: CASSLEAGLTEAFF. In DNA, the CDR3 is TGTGCCAGCAGCTTGGAGGCAGGTTTGACTGAAGCTTTCTTT. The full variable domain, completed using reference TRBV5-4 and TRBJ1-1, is ETGVTQSPTHLIKTRGQQVTLRCSSQSGHNTVSWYQQALGQGPQFIFQYYREEENGRGNFPPRFSGLQFPNYSSELNVNALELDDSALYLCASSLEAGLTEAFFGQGTRLTVV.